This T cell receptor beta chain is from a study of regulatory T cells in long-lasting Graves disease. Specified time point: newly diagnosed GD, antithyroid drugs for less than 3 months. From PBMCs, RNA was extracted and then used to make the TCR library. J gave up 9 bases and V 7 bases, and 16 bases lay outside the gene matches. This CDR3 has 16 residues. This clonotype occurred many times. Arm-PCR of CDR3 regions with iRepertoire HTBI primers generated TCR beta libraries. TCRdb ran MiXCR on the multiplex PCR reads and lists one entry per CDR3 protein. This table holds 390,000 or so distinct CDR3 sequences, around 11% found once. These same data were also listed under a study on T cells in Graves' hyperthyroidism and ophthalmopathy.

The sequence came from a young woman with Graves disease. The chain links TRBV12-3 or TRBV12-4 to TRBJ2-1, with 9 bases fitting TRBD2. The specimen comprised peripheral blood mononuclear cells (PBMCs), sampled at new diagnosis, from a patient treated with antithyroid drugs. The CDR3 sequence: CASTLGGNSGSGEQFF. CDR3 coding DNA: TGTGCCAGCACCTTAGGGGGAAATAGCGGGAGTGGTGAGCAGTTCTTC.